The clone carrying this T cell receptor beta chain was observed many times. The antigen is not known. This entry belongs to a study of T cells after yellow fever vaccination. The CDR3 has 14 amino acids. V was shortened by 0 bases and J by 7 bases, with 10 bases between the two germline ends. Germline-derived CDR1 and CDR2 are LNHNV and YYDKDF (reference sequence). TCR cDNA, made by 5'RACE template switching, carried an added universal primer site and UMIs. TCRdb re-derived calls from the 5' RACE reads in MiXCR, one entry per CDR3 protein. The top ten hold about 2.7% of the sample, which has about 130,000 distinct CDR3 sequences, about 7.4% seen once. Notes on the study in general: CD4 and CD8 compartments shared a small share of clonotypes. It was a weaker secondary response, yet one that peaked faster, at day 5 versus 15.

The TCR was taken from a man younger than 30 who received the YFV17D yellow fever vaccine. The sample here was CD4+ T cells sorted from PBMCs, taken about 10 days after the first yellow fever vaccination. This rearrangement joins TRBV15 to TRBJ2-4, with D maybe TRBD2 (6 bases). In nucleotides, the CDR3 is TGTGCCACCAGCAGAGATAATGGGGGGAACATTCAGTACTTC. It is translated as CATSRDNGGNIQYF.